At least ten counts were recorded for the clone carrying this T cell receptor (beta chain). Its target is not known. Stable disease denoted Graves' hyperthyroidism without ophthalmopathy progression within 18 months. Patients were excluded for uncontrolled infection, other autoimmune disease, pregnancy or lactation. Each diagnosis was grounded in clinical symptoms, serum thyroxine and TRAb, thyroid ultrasound, and orbital computed tomography. This specimen comes from a study of T cells in Graves' hyperthyroidism and ophthalmopathy. The V gene lost 6 bases and the J gene lost 0 bases, with 9 bases spanning the gap. This CDR3 spans 14 amino acids. Germline CDR1 is SNHLY and CDR2 is FYNNEI. What was amplified from RNA transcripts were TCR beta CDR3 regions. First-round RT-PCR with HTBI primers amplified the TCR CDR3 region. TCRdb called the multiplex PCR reads again in MiXCR, with one record for every CDR3 protein. This table holds some 700,000 distinct CDR3 sequences, 17% found once.

Study findings and constraints: Most expanded thyroid clonotypes above 0.001 recurred in blood.

Material for sequencing was blood. This receptor was obtained from a man aged 45-60 years with Graves' hyperthyroidism. This rearrangement joins TRBV2 to TRBJ2-1; perhaps TRBD1 as D (6 bases). This CDR3 is CASSGQTSYNEQFF. CDR3 coding DNA: TGTGCCAGCAGCGGACAGACCTCCTACAATGAGCAGTTCTTC.